A single sample is the source of the 12 T cell receptor beta chains below, sequenced in a study of T cells in Graves' hyperthyroidism and ophthalmopathy. Authors of the study amplified TCR beta CDR3 regions from RNA transcripts. In the first-round RT-PCR of the TCR CDR3, the HTBI primer set was used. TCRdb used MiXCR to reprocess the multiplex PCR reads, holding one entry per CDR3 protein. The table shows more than 300,000 distinct CDR3 sequences, with about 15% occurring only once. The sample was blood. The receptor set was obtained from a woman aged 55-75 years with Graves' hyperthyroidism.

A few counts support this clonotype. The rearrangement joins TRBV3-1 to TRBJ2-7; the D gene is possibly TRBD1 (6 bases). This CDR3 has 12 residues. Germline V gene data show CDR1 as LGHDT and CDR2 as YNNKEL (reference sequence). V was clipped by 5 bases and J by 5 bases, with 10 bases between them. The CDR3 region has the DNA TGTGCCAGCAGCACAGGGATGGACGAGCAGTACTTC. Translating gives CASSTGMDEQYF.

The genes are TRBV7-9 and TRBJ2-2, with TRBD2 as a possible D gene (6 bases). Germline CDR1 reads SEHNR; CDR2 reads FQNEAQ (reference sequence). Trimming pared 9 bases from V and 6 bases from J, leaving 14 bases between. The CDR3 loop spans 13 amino acids. The CDR3 loop reads CASMSGGAGELFF. The CDR3 nucleotides read TGTGCCAGTATGTCAGGAGGGGCCGGGGAGCTGTTTTTT.

A note on this clonotype: One junction end disagrees with the germline gene, perhaps due to a read error. J is TRBJ2-5 and V is TRBV15, with 7 bases lining up with TRBD1. This CDR3 is 14 amino acids long. CDR1 is LNHNV, CDR2 YYDKDF, per germline (reference sequence). CDR3 coding DNA: TGTGCCACCGGCAGAGCGACAGGGCAAGAGACCCAGTACTTC. Translating it yields CATGRATGQETQYF.

This chain links TRBV10-3 with TRBJ1-1, with D perhaps TRBD1 (6 bases). V lost 5 bases and J 7 bases, leaving 14 bases between the germline ends. Germline V gene sequence: CDR1 ENHRY, CDR2 SYGVKD. The length of the CDR3 is 13 residues. CDR3 sequence: CAISPGVDSEAFF. The CDR3 DNA reads as TGTGCCATCAGTCCAGGGGTGGACAGTGAAGCTTTCTTT.

This clonotype was detected ten times or more. The chain uses TRBV20-1 and TRBJ1-2; D uncertain. The V end was cut by 1 base, the J end by 2 bases, with 8 bases between. Germline V CDR1 and CDR2: DFQATT, SNEGSKA (reference sequence). The CDR3 runs 13 residues. The CDR3 bases are TGCAGTGCTAGAGCTACGGGAAACTATGGCTACACCTTC. This codes for CSARATGNYGYTF.

The rearrangement links TRBV4-1 to TRBJ1-2, with D perhaps TRBD1 (6 bases). Trimming removed 2 bases from V and 7 bases from J, with 23 bases in between. Germline CDR1 and CDR2: MGHRA and YSYEKL. The CDR3 runs to 17 residues. The CDR3 DNA sequence: TGCGCCAGCAGCCAACGGCCGACTGACAGGATCCGCGGTGGCTACACCTTC. It specifies CASSQRPTDRIRGGYTF.

This clonotype was found many times. V usage is TRBV7-3 and J usage is TRBJ2-3; 9 nucleotides match TRBD2. The CDR3 length is 18 residues. V shed 2 bases and J 2 bases; nucleotides not matched to a gene: 11. Germline lookup yields CDR1 SGHTA and CDR2 FQGTGA. CDR3 sequence: CASSLYPFASGTTDTQYF. The CDR3 DNA reads as TGTGCCAGCAGCTTATACCCCTTCGCTAGCGGGACCACAGATACGCAGTATTTT.

This clonotype turned up a few times. This chain joins TRBV13 and TRBJ1-6; 7 bases line up with TRBD1. The CDR3 is 15 residues long. The germline CDR1 and CDR2 sequences are PRHDT and FYEKMQ (reference sequence). J lost 6 bases, V lost 6 bases, and 8 bases had no gene match. CDR3 sequence reads: CASSSLTGINSPLHF. CDR3 DNA sequence: TGTGCCAGCAGTTCCCTGACAGGGATTAATTCACCCCTCCACTTT. The full variable domain, its missing parts supplied by reference TRBV13 and TRBJ1-6, is AAGVIQSPRHLIKEKRETATLKCYPIPRHDTVYWYQQGPGQDPQFLISFYEKMQSDKGSIPDRFSAQQFSDYHSELNMSSLELGDSALYFCASSSLTGINSPLHFGNGTRLTVT.

This clonotype was counted only a few times. This chain uses TRBV24-1 with TRBJ2-1; 8 positions match TRBD2. CDR1 and CDR2 (germline): KGHDR, SFDVKD. The V segment lost 7 bases and the J segment 1 base; nucleotides outside the gene matches: 14. This CDR3 contains 18 residues. The CDR3 DNA reads TGTGCCACCAGCCGAGGTTATGACGGGAGGGCTTCCTACAATGAGCAGTTCTTC. Translating it yields CATSRGYDGRASYNEQFF.

Comment on this clonotype: One end of the junction fails to match germline, which may point to a read error. CDR3 DNA: TGTGCCATCAGTGAGCGGGAGCCTCAAGATACGCAGTATTTT. As protein: CAISEREPQDTQYF. The V and J genes are TRBV28 and TRBJ2-3; 8 bases map to TRBD2. Germline V gene lookup returns CDR1 MDHEN and CDR2 SYDVKM. This CDR3 is 14 amino acids long.

This clonotype was counted at least ten times. The genes are TRBV18 and TRBJ1-5; D not certain. V lost 2 bases and J lost 3, with 8 bases in between. Looked up from germline, CDR1 is KGHSH and CDR2 is LQKENI. The CDR3 runs 14 residues. In DNA form, the CDR3 reads TGTGCCAGCTCACCAGACGGCCACAATCAGCCCCAGCATTTT. Translation gives CASSPDGHNQPQHF.

This clonotype was observed many times. A junction boundary mismatches the germline segment, possibly from a read error. The chain has TRBV29-1 and TRBJ2-1; TRBD2 aligns across 12 bases. Germline loops: CDR1 SQVTM, CDR2 ANQGSEA. CDR3 length: 17 residues. CDR3 region: CSVEGTKTSGSYNEQFF. CDR3 nucleotides: TGCAGCGTCGAAGGGACAAAGACTAGCGGGAGTTACAATGAGCAGTTCTTC.